The entry that follows covers one T cell receptor beta chain sequence. The antigen is unknown. V shed 5 bases and J shed 7 bases, with 18 bases lying between them. CDR1 and CDR2 (germline): SGHDT, YYEEEE. There are 15 residues in the CDR3. Measured with immunoSEQ multiplex PCR; TCRdb has only the in-frame clones, and not every one. The sample has 80,000 to 100,000 clones; more than 65% are singletons. This sample stems from a study of a mutant IDH1 vaccine in newly diagnosed glioma. Across the study: The sex distribution of treated patients was about 62% male and about 40% female, with a mean age of roughly 40 years. Study results and limitations: Pseudoprogression appeared unlinked to shifts in leading peripheral T cell clonotypes.

Time point indicated: baseline, week 1 (first vaccination visit). Described treatment: pre-vaccination baseline after standard-of-care therapy. Diagnosis in the donors showed new WHO grade 3 or 4 astrocytomas that were IDH1-mutant and ATRX-lost. The chain links TRBV5-6 to TRBJ2-2; D ambiguous. The source of this sequence is a man aged 35-49 years with glioma. Some clones in this sample may be carry-over from other donors' samples. The sample consisted of PBMCs, taken from a glioma patient treated with radiotherapy, temozolomide or both. CDR3 nucleotides: TGTGCCAGCAGATCATACCTGGACGGATTCGGGGAGCTGTTTTTT. It yields the protein CASRSYLDGFGELFF.